These 11 T cell receptor beta chains originate from one sample sequenced in a study of low-dose radiotherapy and immunotherapy resistance in tumors. cDNA synthesis used a TRAV/TRBV-specific primer set for both chains. It was with a constant-region primer and a V-primer adapter that TCRs were amplified over approximately 18 PCR cycles. A single record per CDR3 protein comes from TCRdb applying MiXCR to the reads. This sample has some 85,000 distinct CDR3 sequences, with over 15% found just once. Time point described: before trial treatment. The specimen comprised PBMCs, sampled before treatment. The receptors here all came from a male donor with prostate cancer.

Concerning this clonotype: A far bigger clonotype differs at one base, so this is likely a read error. The chain employs TRBV7-8 and TRBJ2-7; D is perhaps TRBD2 (5 bases). Trimming removed 1 base from V and 7 bases from J, with 20 bases in between. The CDR3 covers 16 residues. Germline V gene lookup returns CDR1 SGHVS and CDR2 FQNEAQ. The CDR3 is CASSLGRGISYNEQYF. The CDR3 coding sequence is TGTGCCAGCAGCTTAGGACGGGGAATCTCCTACAATGAGCAGTACTTC. The variable domain in full, with the rest retrieved from reference TRBV7-8 and TRBJ2-7, is GAGVSQSPRYKVAKRGQDVALRCDPISGHVSLFWYQQALGQGPEFLTYFQNEAQLDKSGLPSDRFFAERPEGSVSTLKIQRTQQEDSAVYLCASSLGRGISYNEQYFGPGTRLTVT.

This clonotype was recorded at least ten times. V gene TRBV5-1 combines with J gene TRBJ2-5; no clear D. This CDR3 contains 11 residues. Trimming removed 2 bases at V and 6 bases at J, with 5 bases between. CDR1 is SGHRS, CDR2 YFSETQ, per germline. CDR3 protein: CASSFSQTQYF. The CDR3 DNA sequence: TGCGCCAGCAGCTTTAGTCAGACCCAGTACTTC.

This clonotype appeared many times. V and J are TRBV7-2 and TRBJ2-7; the D gene could be TRBD1 or TRBD2 (5 bases each). Trimming took off 3 bases at V and 7 bases at J, with 13 bases between the two ends. Germline V CDR1 and CDR2: SGHTA, FQGNSA. The CDR3 extends over 13 amino acids. CDR3 nucleotides: TGTGCCAGCAGCTTCGCTACGGGGCTTGAGCAGTACTTC. Amino acid sequence: CASSFATGLEQYF.

Notes on this clonotype: A much more abundant neighbour one base away suggests this may be a read error. The genes are TRBV27 and TRBJ2-6, with D perhaps being TRBD1 or TRBD2 (5 bases each). Germline assignment: CDR1 MNHEY and CDR2 SMNVEV (reference sequence). With 8 bases removed from V and 9 bases from J, the gap between germline ends came to 17 bases. The CDR3 length is 14 residues. The CDR3 sequence is CASSLGVRVNVLTF. CDR3 sequence (DNA): TGTGCCAGCTCCCTAGGGGTGAGGGTCAACGTCCTGACTTTC.

Ten or more counts support this clonotype. This chain joins TRBV12-3 or TRBV12-4 and TRBJ2-1, with 13 positions matching TRBD2. The CDR3 spans 16 residues. J was trimmed by 5 bases and V by 4 bases; bases with no gene match: 5. In nucleotides, the CDR3 is TGTGCCAGCAGTTCGCCGGGACTAGCGGGAAACAATGAGCAGTTCTTC. Its protein product is CASSSPGLAGNNEQFF.

A note on this clonotype: A much larger clone differs by one base, so this may be a read error. The rearrangement uses TRBV6-6 and TRBJ2-7; D not resolved. The CDR3 consists of 13 residues. Deletions cut 8 bases from V and 7 bases from J, with 18 bases between. Germline CDR1 is MNHNY and CDR2 is SVGAGI (reference sequence). The CDR3 sequence is CASSLLGYNEQYF. DNA for the CDR3: TGTGCCAGCTCCCTTTTGGGGTACAATGAGCAGTACTTC.

This clonotype was detected ten times or more. The chain couples TRBV20-1 to TRBJ1-1; the D gene is possibly TRBD1 (5 bases). This CDR3 contains 14 residues. CDR1 DFQATT and CDR2 SNEGSKA come from the germline V gene (reference sequence). Between the trimmed V and J ends, which lost 6 bases and 3 bases, there was a span of 17 bases. The CDR3 is CSARRREGHTEAFF. The CDR3 bases are TGCAGTGCGCGGCGCAGGGAGGGTCACACTGAAGCTTTCTTT.

This clonotype was detected ten times or more. The V gene is TRBV24-1, the J gene TRBJ2-7; the D gene is possibly TRBD1 (5 bases). V was trimmed by 4 bases and J by 2 bases, leaving 17 bases between them. Germline V CDR1 and CDR2: KGHDR, SFDVKD. The CDR3 runs to 16 residues. CDR3 protein: CATSDPDSIHPYEQYF. The CDR3 DNA sequence: TGTGCCACCAGTGACCCTGACAGTATCCACCCCTACGAGCAGTACTTC.

Ten or more counts support this clonotype. This chain joins TRBV5-1 and TRBJ1-1; perhaps TRBD1 as D (5 bases). Between the trimmed V and J ends, which lost 3 bases and 1 base, there was a span of 16 bases. CDR1 SGHRS and CDR2 YFSETQ come from the germline V gene. This CDR3 is 16 amino acids long. As DNA, the CDR3 is TGCGCCAGCAGCTCCCGGGAGGGGAAGGGGAACACTGAAGCTTTCTTT. This translates into CASSSREGKGNTEAFF.

This clonotype was seen at least ten times. The chain links TRBV24-1 to TRBJ2-3, with D uncertain. Germline values: CDR1 KGHDR, CDR2 SFDVKD. Trimming pared 4 bases from V and 0 bases from J, leaving 10 bases between. This CDR3 has 15 amino acids. This CDR3 is CATSDRIISTDTQYF. The CDR3 coding sequence is TGTGCCACCAGTGACCGGATTATAAGCACAGATACGCAGTATTTT.

This clonotype was found many times. The genes are TRBV11-2 and TRBJ2-5, with D possibly being TRBD2 (5 bases). V lost 5 bases, J lost 1 base, and 14 bases lay in between. This CDR3 has 15 amino acids. CDR1 is SGHAT and CDR2 is FQNNGV in the germline V gene. The CDR3 DNA reads as TGTGCCAGCAGCAACCGGAGGACGGTCCAAGAGACCCAGTACTTC. Translating it yields CASSNRRTVQETQYF.